This entry lists 28 T cell receptor beta chains sequenced from one sample in a study of shared clonotypes between healthy human individuals. The method was immunoSEQ multiplex PCR; TCRdb's version includes in-frame clones alone and lacks a portion of them. The table has about 2.3 million clones, roughly 92% seen once. Sequencing was performed on naive CD4+ T cells from PBMCs. Subset here: CD45RA+ positively selected. All receptors derive from a man between 18 and 29 years old in good health. Some clones in this sample may be carry-over from other donors' samples.

This clone was counted once. The chain couples TRBV5-1 to TRBJ2-1; the D gene is possibly TRBD2 (5 bases). V was cut by 0 bases and J by 5 bases, with 12 bases left in between. The germline V gene has CDR1 SGHRS and CDR2 YFSETQ. The CDR3 totals 15 residues. CDR3 in amino acids: CASSLEAGGHNEQFF. The DNA of the CDR3 is TGCGCCAGCAGCTTGGAGGCAGGAGGACACAATGAGCAGTTCTTC. The full variable domain, rest sourced from reference TRBV5-1 and TRBJ2-1, is KAGVTQTPRYLIKTRGQQVTLSCSPISGHRSVSWYQQTPGQGLQFLFEYFSETQRNKGNFPGRFSGRQFSNSRSEMNVSTLELGDSALYLCASSLEAGGHNEQFFGPGTRLTVL.

The V call is TRBV6-5, the J call TRBJ2-1; 7 bases fit TRBD1. V was pared by 8 bases and J by 4 bases, with 5 bases of the junction left unmatched. The germline V gene has CDR1 MNHEY and CDR2 SVGAGI. The CDR3 has 13 amino acids. Here the CDR3 reads CASYGTAYNEQFF. The CDR3 DNA follows: TGTGCCAGCTACGGGACAGCATACAATGAGCAGTTCTTC.

J is TRBJ2-3 and V is TRBV5-6; 9 nucleotides align to TRBD1. Trimming at V came to 1 base and at J to 6 bases, leaving 6 bases not matched to a gene. The CDR3 is 15 residues long. Germline CDR1 is SGHDT and CDR2 is YYEEEE. CDR3 in amino acids: CASSLLGQGEDTQYF. The CDR3 bases are TGTGCCAGCAGCTTGTTGGGACAGGGAGAGGATACGCAGTATTTT.

The chain carries TRBV5-6 and TRBJ1-5; 7 bases agree with TRBD1. V lost 0 bases to trimming and J lost 10 bases; unmatched junction nucleotides: 7. This CDR3 has 14 residues. Germline CDR1 SGHDT, CDR2 YYEEEE. CDR3 amino acids: CASSLDGGGNPQHF. In nucleotides, the CDR3 is TGTGCCAGCAGCTTGGATGGAGGGGGCAACCCCCAGCATTTT.

The genes are TRBV18 and TRBJ1-5, with D tentatively TRBD1 (5 bases). This CDR3 region has 15 residues. Germline CDR1 KGHSH, CDR2 LQKENI. Trimming stripped 1 base from V and 7 bases from J, with 14 bases between. The CDR3 region has the DNA TGTGCCAGCTCACCACGGGCAGGGTCGGGACAGCCCCAGCATTTT. It translates to CASSPRAGSGQPQHF. Complete variable domain (other parts from reference TRBV18 and TRBJ1-5): NAGVMQNPRHLVRRRGQEARLRCSPMKGHSHVYWYRQLPEEGLKFMVYLQKENIIDESGMPKERFSAEFPKEGPSILRIQQVVRGDSAAYFCASSPRAGSGQPQHFGDGTRLSIL.

The rearrangement links TRBV6-5 to TRBJ2-3; TRBD2 matches at 8 bases. CDR3 length: 15 residues. Germline V CDR1 and CDR2: MNHEY, SVGAGI. V lost 7 bases, J lost 4 bases, and 10 bases stayed unmatched. The CDR3 coding sequence is TGTGCCAGCATTCCCCGGGGGGGGGCAGCAGATACGCAGTATTTT. Amino acid sequence: CASIPRGGAADTQYF.

CDR3 coding DNA: TGCGCCAGCAGCCCCCGGACAGGGGGGCCCCTCTACGAGCAGTACTTC. It specifies CASSPRTGGPLYEQYF. This rearrangement joins TRBV5-1 to TRBJ2-7; 10 bases agree with TRBD1. With 4 bases clipped from V and 3 bases from J, the junction kept 10 bases outside the gene matches. Germline CDR1 and CDR2: SGHRS and YFSETQ. There are 16 residues in the CDR3.

This chain connects TRBV10-1 to TRBJ2-1; perhaps TRBD1 as D (6 bases). CDR1 and CDR2 from the germline V gene are WNHNN and SYGVQD (reference sequence). V lost 1 base, J lost 7 bases, and 11 bases lay in between. This CDR3 region has 14 residues. CDR3 amino acids: CASSEFAGENEQFF. CDR3 DNA sequence: TGCGCCAGCAGTGAGTTTGCAGGGGAGAATGAGCAGTTCTTC.

Note on this clone: The sample carries other DNA sequences with the same CDR3. CDR3 protein: CASSLGQGTGNTIYF. The DNA of the CDR3 is TGTGCCAGCAGCTTGGGCCAGGGGACTGGAAACACCATATATTTT. The chain carries TRBV5-6 and TRBJ1-3; D is perhaps TRBD1 (6 bases). CDR3 size: 15 residues. Germline CDR1 is SGHDT and CDR2 is YYEEEE. V was clipped by 0 bases and J by 2 bases, with 9 bases between them.

The genes are TRBV7-3 and TRBJ2-7; 7 nucleotides align to TRBD1. Trimming removed 3 bases from V and 3 bases from J; junction bases left unmatched: 2. This CDR3 has 13 residues. The germline gives CDR1 SGHTA, CDR2 FQGTGA. The CDR3 DNA follows: TGTGCCAGCAGCTTTGCAGGGGGCTACGAGCAGTACTTC. Its protein is CASSFAGGYEQYF.

The chain is built from TRBV11-3 and TRBJ2-6; 9 bases match TRBD1. The CDR3 runs 18 residues. With V trimmed by 1 base and J by 0 bases, 4 bases remained unmatched. Germline CDR1 SGHNT, CDR2 YENEEA. CDR3 amino acids: CASSLGGTGTSGANVLTF. Here the CDR3 DNA reads TGTGCCAGCAGCTTAGGAGGGACAGGGACCTCTGGGGCCAACGTCCTGACTTTC. Full variable domain (rest looked up from reference TRBV11-3 and TRBJ2-6): EAGVVQSPRYKIIEKKQPVAFWCNPISGHNTLYWYLQNLGQGPELLIRYENEEAVDDSQLPKDRFSAERLKGVDSTLKIQPAELGDSAVYLCASSLGGTGTSGANVLTFGAGSRLTVL.

Regarding this clone: Other DNA sequences within the sample encode an identical CDR3. This chain joins TRBV5-1 and TRBJ2-2; 8 bases match TRBD1. The CDR3 is 14 residues long. CDR1 is SGHRS and CDR2 is YFSETQ in the germline V gene. V gave up 4 bases and J gave up 4 bases; unmatched junction bases: 3. CDR3 nucleotide sequence: TGCGCCAGCAGCGCCGGACAGGGCACCGGGGAGCTGTTTTTT. Residues: CASSAGQGTGELFF.

The chain links TRBV7-9 to TRBJ2-1; tentatively, D is TRBD1 or TRBD2 (5 bases each). The CDR3 spans 16 residues. Germline-derived CDR1 and CDR2 are SEHNR and FQNEAQ (reference sequence). Trimming cost V 4 bases and J 2 bases, with 15 bases left between them. This CDR3 is CASSSLGGTTYNEQFF. CDR3 in DNA: TGTGCCAGCAGCTCCCTCGGTGGGACCACCTACAATGAGCAGTTCTTC.

The chain recombines TRBV18 with TRBJ2-3; the D call may be TRBD1 or TRBD2 (5 bases each). The CDR3 has 16 amino acids. Trimming pared 4 bases from V and 2 bases from J, leaving 16 bases between. Germline CDR1 and CDR2: KGHSH and LQKENI. In DNA, the CDR3 is TGTGCCAGCTCACAAACCGGGACCGGACTCACAGATACGCAGTATTTT. It encodes CASSQTGTGLTDTQYF.

The chain links TRBV4-1 to TRBJ2-3, with 7 positions matching TRBD1. Germline V CDR1 and CDR2: MGHRA, YSYEKL. V lost 4 bases and J lost 6; bases outside the gene matches: 10. This CDR3 contains 15 residues. Here the CDR3 DNA reads TGCGCCAGCAGCCCCCGGGACAGAAACTGGGATACGCAGTATTTT. Protein sequence: CASSPRDRNWDTQYF.

The V gene is TRBV5-1, the J gene TRBJ2-1, with 7 bases identical to TRBD1. Germline CDR1 SGHRS, CDR2 YFSETQ. The trim removed 0 bases at V and 3 bases at J, leaving 9 bases unmatched. The CDR3 is made up of 17 amino acids. The CDR3 nucleotides read TGCGCCAGCAGCTTGGGGCCCCGACAGGGCCTCTACAATGAGCAGTTCTTC. Its protein product is CASSLGPRQGLYNEQFF.

The chain employs TRBV27 and TRBJ2-5, with D possibly matching TRBD2 (6 bases). Germline assignment: CDR1 MNHEY and CDR2 SMNVEV (reference sequence). Trimming pared 2 bases from V and 5 bases from J, leaving 12 bases between. This CDR3 region has 14 residues. The CDR3 is CASSLGGRFETQYF. The CDR3 DNA follows: TGTGCCAGCAGTTTAGGTGGGAGGTTCGAGACCCAGTACTTC.

The chain recombines TRBV19 with TRBJ1-5, with D possibly TRBD1 on 5 matching bases. Germline V gives CDR1 LNHDA, CDR2 SQIVND (reference sequence). The CDR3 runs to 15 residues. V was pared by 6 bases and J by 0 bases, with 12 bases between. The CDR3 DNA reads TGTGCCAGTAGAACGACAGCATATAGCAATCAGCCCCAGCATTTT. It translates to CASRTTAYSNQPQHF.

The rearrangement uses TRBV7-9 and TRBJ2-1; D is perhaps TRBD1 (5 bases). This CDR3 spans 13 amino acids. V was cut by 6 bases and J by 3 bases, with 9 bases left in between. Germline V gene lookup returns CDR1 SEHNR and CDR2 FQNEAQ (reference sequence). The CDR3 coding sequence is TGTGCCAGCAGGTGGGGCGGCTACAATGAGCAGTTCTTC. Its protein product is CASRWGGYNEQFF.

V is TRBV5-1 and J is TRBJ1-1; 7 bases are shared with TRBD1. The length of the CDR3 is 17 residues. The germline V gene has CDR1 SGHRS and CDR2 YFSETQ. V trimming: 3 bases; J trimming: 3 bases; junction bases outside the gene matches: 14. Written as DNA, the CDR3 is TGCGCCAGCAGCTACACGTTTCTGGGTCAGGGGGACACTGAAGCTTTCTTT. Amino acid sequence: CASSYTFLGQGDTEAFF.

This clone appeared a single time. J is TRBJ1-1 and V is TRBV5-1; TRBD1 is a possible D gene (5 bases). Looked up from germline, CDR1 is SGHRS and CDR2 is YFSETQ. The CDR3 runs to 14 residues. The V and J ends lost 3 bases and 0 bases respectively, with 9 bases between them. CDR3 protein: CASSSTDVNTEAFF. CDR3 sequence (DNA): TGCGCCAGCAGCTCGACAGATGTGAACACTGAAGCTTTCTTT.

The chain uses TRBV28 and TRBJ2-7; 13 bases fit TRBD2. Germline assignment: CDR1 MDHEN and CDR2 SYDVKM. The CDR3 runs 15 residues. After removal of 8 bases from V and 0 bases from J, the junction contained 4 bases not matched to a gene. CDR3 amino acids: CASGTSGIPSYEQYF. The CDR3 DNA reads TGTGCCAGCGGGACTAGCGGGATTCCCTCCTACGAGCAGTACTTC. Variable domain in full (rest from reference TRBV28 and TRBJ2-7): DVKVTQSSRYLVKRTGEKVFLECVQDMDHENMFWYRQDPGLGLRLIYFSYDVKMKEKGDIPEGYSVSREKKERFSLILESASTNQTSMYLCASGTSGIPSYEQYFGPGTRLTVT.

This clone was detected once. This chain connects TRBV5-1 to TRBJ2-1; weak D call: TRBD2 (6 bases). The CDR3 extends over 16 amino acids. V was pared by 4 bases and J by 2 bases, with 16 bases between. CDR1 SGHRS and CDR2 YFSETQ come from the germline V gene. CDR3 nucleotide sequence: TGCGCCAGCAGCCTGGGGACCGGGACTGCCTACAATGAGCAGTTCTTC. Amino acids: CASSLGTGTAYNEQFF.

The chain recombines TRBV15 with TRBJ1-2; possibly TRBD1 for D (5 bases). The CDR3 extends over 15 amino acids. Trimming stripped 0 bases from V and 5 bases from J, with 13 bases between. Germline V lookup: CDR1 LNHNV, CDR2 YYDKDF (reference sequence). The CDR3 DNA is TGTGCCACCAGCAGAGATCGCCCCGAGGGGTATGGCTACACCTTC. The encoded protein is CATSRDRPEGYGYTF.

The DNA of the CDR3 is TGTGCCAGCAGCTTAGGGGGACTAGCGGGAGTCAAGGAGCAGTACTTC. This codes for CASSLGGLAGVKEQYF. V is TRBV5-4 and J is TRBJ2-7, with TRBD2 identical over 14 bases. The V and J ends lost 2 bases and 7 bases, in that order; junction bases with no gene match: 8. Per germline, CDR1 SGHNT and CDR2 YYREEE (reference sequence). This CDR3 contains 16 residues.

This clone was recorded once. The sample has other DNA sequences that encode this CDR3 too. V is TRBV6-5 and J is TRBJ1-5; TRBD1 agrees at 7 bases. Per germline, CDR1 MNHEY and CDR2 SVGAGI. CDR3 size: 12 residues. V gave up 6 bases and J gave up 7 bases; unmatched junction bases: 3. CDR3 coding DNA: TGTGCCAGCAGAGGGGGCGACCAGCCCCAGCATTTT. Its protein product is CASRGGDQPQHF.

The chain links TRBV12-5 to TRBJ1-2, with D uncertain. Trimming cost V 4 bases and J 9 bases, with 15 bases left between them. This CDR3 contains 13 residues. Germline loops: CDR1 LGHNT, CDR2 FRNRAP. CDR3 protein: CASGSPTTLSYTF. The DNA for the CDR3 is TGTGCTAGTGGTTCCCCTACGACTCTGAGCTACACCTTC.

This clone was observed once. The CDR3 reads CASSPTGTGAETQYF. The CDR3 DNA follows: TGTGCCAGCAGCCCCACCGGGACAGGGGCAGAGACCCAGTACTTC. The gene calls are TRBV5-4 and TRBJ2-5; 10 nucleotides align to TRBD1. CDR1 SGHNT and CDR2 YYREEE come from the germline V gene (reference sequence). The trim removed 4 bases at V and 4 bases at J, leaving 7 bases unmatched. The CDR3 totals 15 residues.